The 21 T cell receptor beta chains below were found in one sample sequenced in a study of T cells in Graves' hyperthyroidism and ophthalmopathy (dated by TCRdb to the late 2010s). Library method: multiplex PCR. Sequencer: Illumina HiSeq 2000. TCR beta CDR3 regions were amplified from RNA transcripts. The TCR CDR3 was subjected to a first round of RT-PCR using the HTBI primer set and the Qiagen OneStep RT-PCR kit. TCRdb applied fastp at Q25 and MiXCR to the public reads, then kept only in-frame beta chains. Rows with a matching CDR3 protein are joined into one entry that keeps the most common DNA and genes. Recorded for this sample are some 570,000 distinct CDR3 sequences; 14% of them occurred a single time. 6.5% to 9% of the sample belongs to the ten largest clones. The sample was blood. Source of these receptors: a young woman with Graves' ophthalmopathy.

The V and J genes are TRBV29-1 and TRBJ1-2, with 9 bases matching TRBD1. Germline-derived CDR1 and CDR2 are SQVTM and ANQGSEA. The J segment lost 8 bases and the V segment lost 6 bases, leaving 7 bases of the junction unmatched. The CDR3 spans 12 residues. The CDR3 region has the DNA TGCAGCGTACCAAACAGGGGGCTGGGCTACACCTTC. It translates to CSVPNRGLGYTF.

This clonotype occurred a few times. The CDR3 bases are TGTGCCAGCAGCCCAGCGTGGAACACCGGGGAGCTGTTTTTT. Residues: CASSPAWNTGELFF. This chain links TRBV7-9 with TRBJ2-2; D is ambiguous. The V and J ends lost 5 bases and 1 base respectively, with 8 bases between them. Germline lookup yields CDR1 SEHNR and CDR2 FQNEAQ (reference sequence). The CDR3 runs to 14 residues.

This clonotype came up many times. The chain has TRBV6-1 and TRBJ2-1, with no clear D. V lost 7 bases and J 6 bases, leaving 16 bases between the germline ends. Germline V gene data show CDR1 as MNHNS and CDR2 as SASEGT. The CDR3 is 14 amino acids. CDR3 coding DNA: TGTGCCAGCAACCTAGAGGTATGGACCAATGAGCAGTTCTTC. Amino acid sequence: CASNLEVWTNEQFF.

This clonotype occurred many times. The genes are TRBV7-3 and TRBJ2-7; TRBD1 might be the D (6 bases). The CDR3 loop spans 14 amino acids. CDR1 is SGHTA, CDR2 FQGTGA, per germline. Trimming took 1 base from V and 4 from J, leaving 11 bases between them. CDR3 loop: CASSLRAGAYEQYF. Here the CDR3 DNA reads TGTGCCAGCAGCTTAAGAGCAGGGGCATACGAGCAGTACTTC.

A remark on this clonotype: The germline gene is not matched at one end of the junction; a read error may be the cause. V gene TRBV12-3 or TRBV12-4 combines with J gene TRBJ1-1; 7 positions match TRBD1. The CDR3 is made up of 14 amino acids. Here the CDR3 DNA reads TGTGCCAGCAGTTTACGCAGGGGGAACACTGGAGCTTTCTTT. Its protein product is CASSLRRGNTGAFF.

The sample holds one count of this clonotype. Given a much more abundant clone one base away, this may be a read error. DNA for the CDR3: TGTGCCATCAGCCCGGGACGGGGTCAAGAGACCCAGTACTTC. This translates into CAISPGRGQETQYF. The chain uses TRBV10-3 and TRBJ2-5; D could derive from TRBD1 or TRBD2 (5 bases each). Germline CDR1 ENHRY, CDR2 SYGVKD. V lost 6 bases and J lost 2, with 13 bases in between. CDR3 size: 14 residues.

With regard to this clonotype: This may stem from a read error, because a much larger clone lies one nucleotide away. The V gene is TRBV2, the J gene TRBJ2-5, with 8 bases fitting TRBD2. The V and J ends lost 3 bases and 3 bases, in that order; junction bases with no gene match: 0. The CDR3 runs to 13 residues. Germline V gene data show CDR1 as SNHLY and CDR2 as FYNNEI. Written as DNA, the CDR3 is TGTGCCAGCAGTGAGCGGGAGGAAGAGACCCAGTACTTC. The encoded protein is CASSEREEETQYF. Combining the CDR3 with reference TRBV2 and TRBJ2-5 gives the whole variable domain EPEVTQTPSHQVTQMGQEVILRCVPISNHLYFYWYRQILGQKVEFLVSFYNNEISEKSEIFDDQFSVERPDGSNFTLKIRSTKLEDSAMYFCASSEREEETQYFGPGTRLLVL.

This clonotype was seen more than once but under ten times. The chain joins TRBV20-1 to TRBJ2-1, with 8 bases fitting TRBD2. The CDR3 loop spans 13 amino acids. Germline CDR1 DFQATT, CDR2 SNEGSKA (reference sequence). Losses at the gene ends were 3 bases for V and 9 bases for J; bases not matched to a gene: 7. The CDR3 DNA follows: TGCAGTGCTAGGGCGGGGGGTTTTCGTGAGCAGTTCTTC. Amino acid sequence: CSARAGGFREQFF.

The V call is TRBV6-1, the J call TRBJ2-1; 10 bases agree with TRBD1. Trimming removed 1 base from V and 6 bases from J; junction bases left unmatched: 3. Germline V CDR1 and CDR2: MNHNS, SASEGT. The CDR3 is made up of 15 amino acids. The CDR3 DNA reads TGTGCCAGCAGTGAAGGGAGGACAGGGGGCAATGAGCAGTTCTTC. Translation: CASSEGRTGGNEQFF.

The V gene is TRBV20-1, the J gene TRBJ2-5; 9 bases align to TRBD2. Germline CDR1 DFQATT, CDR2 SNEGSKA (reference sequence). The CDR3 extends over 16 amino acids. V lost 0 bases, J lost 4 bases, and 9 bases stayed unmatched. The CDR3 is CSARDAAGGPLETQYF. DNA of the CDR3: TGCAGTGCTAGAGATGCCGCGGGAGGGCCGCTAGAGACCCAGTACTTC.

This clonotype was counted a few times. In DNA, the CDR3 is TGTGCCAGCAACCTAACAGGGAGTAGCAATCAGCCCCAGCATTTT. Its protein is CASNLTGSSNQPQHF. The chain links TRBV12-3 or TRBV12-4 to TRBJ1-5, with D tentatively TRBD1 (6 bases). Trimming pared 7 bases from V and 0 bases from J, leaving 13 bases between. The CDR3 spans 15 residues.

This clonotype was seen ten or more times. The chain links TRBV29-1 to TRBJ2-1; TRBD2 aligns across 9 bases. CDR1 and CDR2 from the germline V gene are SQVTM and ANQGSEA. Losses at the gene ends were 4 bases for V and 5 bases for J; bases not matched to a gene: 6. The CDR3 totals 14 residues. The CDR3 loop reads CSVGGGRGHNEQFF. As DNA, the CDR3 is TGCAGCGTTGGGGGCGGGAGGGGGCACAATGAGCAGTTCTTC.

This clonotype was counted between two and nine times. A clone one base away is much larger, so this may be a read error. The CDR3 sequence: CASSLAGGGGSTEAFF. DNA of the CDR3: TGTGCCAGCAGCTTAGCGGGGGGGGGGGGGAGCACTGAAGCTTTCTTT. The V and J genes are TRBV7-2 and TRBJ1-1; the D gene is possibly TRBD1 (5 bases). The CDR3 sequence is 16 residues long. The V gene lost 0 bases and the J gene lost 4 bases, with 15 bases spanning the gap. CDR1 is SGHTA, CDR2 FQGNSA, per germline.

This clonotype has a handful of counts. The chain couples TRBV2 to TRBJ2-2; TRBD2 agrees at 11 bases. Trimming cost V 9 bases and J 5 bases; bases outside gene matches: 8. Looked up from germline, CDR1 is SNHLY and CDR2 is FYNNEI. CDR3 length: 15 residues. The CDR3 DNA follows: TGTGCCAGTCAGGATAGCGGGGGGGGGACCGGGGAGCTGTTTTTT. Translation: CASQDSGGGTGELFF.

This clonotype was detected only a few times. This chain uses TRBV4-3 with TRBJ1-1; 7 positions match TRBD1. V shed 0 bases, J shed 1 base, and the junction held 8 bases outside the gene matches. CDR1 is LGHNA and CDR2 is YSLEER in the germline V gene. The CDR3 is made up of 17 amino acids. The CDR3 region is CASSQEVTGTANTEAFF. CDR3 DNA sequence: TGCGCCAGCAGCCAAGAGGTCACCGGGACAGCGAACACTGAAGCTTTCTTT.

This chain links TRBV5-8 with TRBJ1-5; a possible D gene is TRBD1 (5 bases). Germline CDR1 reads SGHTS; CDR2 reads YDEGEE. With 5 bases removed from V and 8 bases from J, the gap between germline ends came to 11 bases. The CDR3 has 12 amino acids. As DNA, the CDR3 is TGTGCCAGCAGTCGGGGGGAGGAGCCCCAGCATTTT. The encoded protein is CASSRGEEPQHF.

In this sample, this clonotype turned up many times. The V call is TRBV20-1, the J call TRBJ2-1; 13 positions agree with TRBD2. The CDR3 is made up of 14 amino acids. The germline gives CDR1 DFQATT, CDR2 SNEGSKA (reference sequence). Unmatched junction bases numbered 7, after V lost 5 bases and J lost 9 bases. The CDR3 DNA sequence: TGCAGTGCTCTTACTAGCGGGAGGGCCAGTGAGCAGTTCTTC. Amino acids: CSALTSGRASEQFF.

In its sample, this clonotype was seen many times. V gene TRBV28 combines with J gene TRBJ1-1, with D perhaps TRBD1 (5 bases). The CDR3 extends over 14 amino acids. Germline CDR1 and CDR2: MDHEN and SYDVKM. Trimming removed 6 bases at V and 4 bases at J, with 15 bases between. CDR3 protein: CASRSRVGVTEAFF. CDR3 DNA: TGTGCCAGCAGGTCCAGGGTGGGAGTCACTGAAGCTTTCTTT.

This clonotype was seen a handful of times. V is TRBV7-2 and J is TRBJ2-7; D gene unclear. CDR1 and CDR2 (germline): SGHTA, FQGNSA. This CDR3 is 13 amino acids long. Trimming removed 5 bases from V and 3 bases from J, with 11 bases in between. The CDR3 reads CASSESEFYEQYF. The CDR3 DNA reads TGTGCCAGCAGCGAATCCGAGTTCTACGAGCAGTACTTC.

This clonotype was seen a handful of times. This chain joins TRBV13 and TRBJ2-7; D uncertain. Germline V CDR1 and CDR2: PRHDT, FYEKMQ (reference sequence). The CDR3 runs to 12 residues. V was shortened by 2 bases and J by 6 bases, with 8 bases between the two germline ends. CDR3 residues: CASSLSEGEQYF. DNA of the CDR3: TGTGCCAGCAGCTTATCCGAAGGCGAGCAGTACTTC.

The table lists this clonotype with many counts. CDR3 DNA sequence: TGTGCCAGCAGGCCTAGCGCGGGTGCTAGCACAGATACGCAGTATTTT. This translates into CASRPSAGASTDTQYF. The gene calls are TRBV2 and TRBJ2-3, with D maybe TRBD2 (6 bases). Between the trimmed V and J ends, which lost 6 bases and 0 bases, there was a span of 16 bases. The CDR3 totals 16 residues. Germline CDR1 is SNHLY and CDR2 is FYNNEI.